This TCR beta chain was recovered during a study of spatial heterogeneity in lung cancer. The time point is: blood at routine non-recurrence follow-up after resection. CDR3 length: 15 residues. Germline CDR1 reads SGHRS; CDR2 reads YFSETQ. Trimming cost V 4 bases and J 5 bases; bases outside gene matches: 3. This clonotype was counted ten times or more. TCRdb re-called the 5' RACE reads with MiXCR, one entry per CDR3 protein. The sample comprises 72,000 or so distinct CDR3 sequences, roughly 8.9% of which are singletons, and 1.9% rests with the top ten. The chain is built from TRBV5-1 and TRBJ2-1, with 13 bases aligning to TRBD2. Sequenced here: PBMCs, sampled at follow-up. This clonotype was sampled from a female donor with early-stage non-small cell lung cancer. The CDR3 DNA follows: TGCGCCAGCAGCATCGGACTAGCGGGAGACAATGAGCAGTTCTTC. Amino acids: CASSIGLAGDNEQFF.